What follows are 5 T cell receptor beta chains derived from one specimen sequenced in a study of blood T cell repertoires in COVID-19. TCRdb keeps only in-frame clones here, not all; method: immunoSEQ multiplex PCR. The table lists around 230,000 clones, 80% to 90% of them singletons. The sequenced material came from peripheral blood. These receptors were obtained from a man aged 45-65 years with COVID-19, enrolled during active disease.

The V call is TRBV6-4, the J call TRBJ1-1; D call uncertain. The ends were cut back, 0 bases at V and 1 base at J, with 3 bases in the middle. This CDR3 spans 13 amino acids. CDR1 and CDR2 from the germline V gene are MRHNA and SNTAGT. The DNA of the CDR3 is TGTGCCAGCAGTGACTCCCAGAACACTGAAGCTTTCTTT. Its translation: CASSDSQNTEAFF.

The chain employs TRBV5-1 and TRBJ2-7, with 9 bases fitting TRBD1. The V gene end was trimmed by 3 bases and the J gene end by 1 base; junction bases not matched to a gene: 2. Germline values: CDR1 SGHRS, CDR2 YFSETQ. The CDR3 spans 14 residues. In DNA form, the CDR3 reads TGCGCCAGCAGCTCGACAGGGGGATCCTACGAGCAGTACTTC. Encoded protein: CASSSTGGSYEQYF.

The V and J genes are TRBV27 and TRBJ2-1, with 12 bases matching TRBD2. Germline V gene lookup returns CDR1 MNHEY and CDR2 SMNVEV (reference sequence). The CDR3 extends over 17 amino acids. Unmatched junction bases numbered 11, after V lost 4 bases and J lost 7 bases. Written as DNA, the CDR3 is TGTGCCAGCAGTTCCTACCCCGGGACTAGCGGGCCGAATGAGCAGTTCTTC. This sequence encodes CASSSYPGTSGPNEQFF.

The chain joins TRBV6-6 to TRBJ2-7; D is ambiguous. The germline V gene encodes CDR1 MNHNY and CDR2 SVGAGI (reference sequence). The V end was cut by 0 bases, the J end by 4 bases, with 7 bases between. The CDR3 runs to 13 residues. The CDR3, as DNA: TGTGCCAGCAGTTACTCTTCCAGGTACGAGCAGTACTTC. It is translated as CASSYSSRYEQYF.

The chain is built from TRBV6-2 or TRBV6-3 and TRBJ2-4; 8 nucleotides match TRBD1. Trimming cost V 4 bases and J 1 base; bases outside gene matches: 3. The CDR3 is 15 residues long. CDR1 is MNHEY and CDR2 is SVGEGT in the germline V gene. This CDR3 reads CASSWWDRAKNIQYF. The CDR3 bases are TGTGCCAGCAGTTGGTGGGACAGGGCCAAAAACATTCAGTACTTC.